Here is one T cell receptor (beta chain) with its context. Trimming removed 6 bases at V and 4 bases at J, with 13 bases between. This CDR3 has 14 residues. CDR1 is MNHEY, CDR2 SVGAGI, per germline. This sample was included in a study of T cell changes during pregnancy in multiple sclerosis. Profiling relied on immunoSEQ multiplex PCR, and the TCRdb table lists in-frame clones only, not all of them. The data contain about 29,000 clones, about 89% of them singletons. Specimen: CD8+ T cells from peripheral blood mononuclear cells, collected after pregnancy. The clonotype originates from a female donor with multiple sclerosis, enrolled in a pregnancy study. The genes are TRBV6-5 and TRBJ1-5; maybe TRBD1 (5 bases). The chain's CDR3 is CASSSTEYNQPQHF. For the CDR3, the DNA is TGTGCCAGCAGCTCGACAGAATATAATCAGCCCCAGCATTTT.